This TCR beta chain was recorded in a study of blood T cells in healthy people across ages (dated by TCRdb to the mid-2010s). Regarding the research as a whole: In model experiments, roughly one uniquely barcoded TCR beta cDNA molecule per two T cells was captured by template switching. Age-related changes in TCR beta repertoire diversity were measured in the study by deep sequencing normalized with unique cDNA molecular identifiers. Four age groups were formed from the donors: young (average approximately 15 years), middle-aged (approximately 39), aged (around 68) and long-lived (about 80). To avoid experimental bias, donors of different ages were spread randomly across the sequencing lanes. The study analyzed two additional independent replicas of 1 million unique cDNA reads from the same blood draw for two donors, one aged 18 to 29 and one aged 80 or older. What the authors observed across the whole study: The percentage of naive T cells measured by flow cytometry correlated strongly with observed TCR beta diversity. Compared with the aged group, more naive CD4+ T cells, fewer expanded clones and increased TCR diversity were shown by the long-lived group, suggesting age selection. The CMV infection status of donors was not known, potentially confounding age-related changes in expanded clonotypes. Observed TCR beta diversity per million T cells fell roughly linearly with age, and a significant reduction was already apparent by age roughly 41. Total diversity estimates from one million sequenced T cells were considered lower bounds and underestimates. Because profiling used bulk unsorted PBMCs, naive and antigen-experienced compartments could not be compared conclusively.

The V end loses 2 bases and the J end loses 1 base, and a stretch of 6 bases separates them. The cysteine opens and the phenylalanine closes a CDR3 of 13 amino acids. The entry retains the CDR3 DNA only, 39 bases that are in frame from base 1. CDR1 and CDR2 (ENHRY, SYGVKD) derive from the germline V gene. The donors were some 36 Caucasian individuals from Russia, aged roughly 6 to 90 years, who were systemically healthy. Each donor gave ten milliliters of peripheral blood, drawn into EDTA-treated Vacutainer tubes. PBMCs were isolated by Ficoll-Paque density-gradient centrifugation, with at least 6.5 million obtained per sample. Total RNA was extracted from PBMCs with Trizol reagent, with at least 6 micrograms obtained per sample. For every donor, an aliquot of PBMCs went through flow cytometry to measure the percentages of naive CD45RAhigh/CD27high T cells. Turning to this clonotype: No antigen is known for it. No per-base quality is available; no much larger clone lies one base away.

The protocol used for the library was 5' RACE. These reads were obtained on an Illumina HiSeq 2500. A second PCR of 7 to 11 cycles was performed with a sample-barcoded 5' primer and a J-beta primer mix. Each TCR beta cDNA molecule received a unique molecular identifier from a template-switch 5' adaptor carrying 12 random nucleotides. Each sample yielded at least 2.5 million CDR3-containing paired-end reads. First-strand cDNA was synthesized from all RNA with the Mint cDNA synthesis kit, primed by a TRBC-specific oligonucleotide. Following uracil-DNA glycosylase treatment, a first 18-cycle PCR with universal primers M1SS and BC2_uni_R was performed on all cDNA. From the authors' description of their analysis: Normalization of each sample was performed by random selection of 1 million high-quality reads, each carrying a distinct molecular identifier. Instead of being binned into consensus sequences, reads that shared molecular identifiers were thrown out. CDR3 identification, clonotype clustering and error correction used MiTCR with a Q25 quality threshold and the strictest error-elimination algorithm. A nonparametric unseen species model with Euler transformation was used to estimate a lower bound on total TCR beta diversity. The raw public data were reprocessed by TCRdb itself: fastp quality trimming at Q25, MiXCR clonotype calling, in-frame beta chains only. Every CDR3 protein is listed once, alongside the most common genes and DNA of its rows. For this entry, the V and J calls and clone size follow TCRdb and not the study's own pipeline. The sample contains 1.5 million to 2 million distinct CDR3 sequences, roughly 50% of them found a single time. 2.1% of the sample goes to the ten largest clones.

The sample consisted of blood. The V and J segments used are TRBV10-3 and TRBJ2-7; no D segment can be confidently identified. The clonotype was recovered from a middle-aged woman in good health. The CDR3 protein is CAISEEQSYEQYF. The nucleotide sequence reads as follows: TGTGCCATCAGTGAGGAACAGTCCTACGAGCAGTACTTC.